This TCR beta chain comes out of a study of T cells in women clearing cervical HPV infection. Study background: No precancer developed; the control's incident HPV16 infection cleared within 12 months.

Study observations and caveats: CIN3+ cases had significantly higher TCR repertoire richness than controls, but evenness did not differ. It is unknown whether associations predate infection; no effector/memory or HPV-specific sorting.

The method was immunoSEQ multiplex PCR; TCRdb's version includes in-frame clones alone and lacks a portion of them. Its clone listing holds tens of thousands of clones. About this clone: Its antigen is unidentified.

All donors had a single incident cervical HPV16 infection, not prevalent. The clonotype originates from a woman between 18 and 70 years old with a cervical HPV16 infection that either progressed to CIN3+ or cleared (not recorded which). Sequenced sample: blood buffy coat.

The CDR3 protein is CSASRTGGNQPQHF. The CDR3 DNA, read in part, is TGCAGTGCTAGCCGGACAGGGGGCAATCAGCCC. J is TRBJ1-5 and V is TRBV20-1; 9 bases fit TRBD1. The read ends 3 residues early relative to the CDR3; the germline J gene fills the gap. This CDR3 is built from 14 residues. The V segment lost 3 bases and the J segment 2 bases; nucleotides outside the gene matches: 2. CDR1 and CDR2 from the germline V gene are DFQATT and SNEGSKA (reference sequence).